This T cell receptor beta chain was sequenced during a study of blood T cell repertoires in COVID-19. Study-level information: Donors in the United States, Italy and Spain gave samples during acute or convalescent COVID-19.

Clones were read by immunoSEQ multiplex PCR, and TCRdb kept only the in-frame ones, dropping some. This table holds some 100,000 clones, around 85% found once. Trimming took 5 bases from V and 4 from J, leaving 14 bases between them. CDR1 and CDR2 (germline): MNHEY, SVGEGT. The CDR3 runs to 14 residues. Material: peripheral blood. The TCR originated in a human donor in a cohort sampled during active COVID-19. V gene TRBV6-2 or TRBV6-3 combines with J gene TRBJ1-1; D perhaps matches TRBD1 (5 bases). The CDR3 region has the DNA TGTGCCAGCAGTATCAGGGTAATGGGCACTGAAGCTTTCTTT. Translating it yields CASSIRVMGTEAFF.